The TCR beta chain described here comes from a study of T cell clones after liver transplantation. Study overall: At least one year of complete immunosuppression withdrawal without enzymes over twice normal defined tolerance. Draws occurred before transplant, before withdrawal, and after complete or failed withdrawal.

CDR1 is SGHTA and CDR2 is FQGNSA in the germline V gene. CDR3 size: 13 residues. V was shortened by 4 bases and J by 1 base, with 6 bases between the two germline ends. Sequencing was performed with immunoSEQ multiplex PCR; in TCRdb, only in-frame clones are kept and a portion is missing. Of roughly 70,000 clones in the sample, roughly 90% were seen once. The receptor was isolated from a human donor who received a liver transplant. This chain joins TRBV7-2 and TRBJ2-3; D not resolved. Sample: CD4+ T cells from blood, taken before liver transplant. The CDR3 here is CASSWAGTDTQYF. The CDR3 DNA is TGTGCCAGCAGCTGGGCGGGCACAGATACGCAGTATTTT.